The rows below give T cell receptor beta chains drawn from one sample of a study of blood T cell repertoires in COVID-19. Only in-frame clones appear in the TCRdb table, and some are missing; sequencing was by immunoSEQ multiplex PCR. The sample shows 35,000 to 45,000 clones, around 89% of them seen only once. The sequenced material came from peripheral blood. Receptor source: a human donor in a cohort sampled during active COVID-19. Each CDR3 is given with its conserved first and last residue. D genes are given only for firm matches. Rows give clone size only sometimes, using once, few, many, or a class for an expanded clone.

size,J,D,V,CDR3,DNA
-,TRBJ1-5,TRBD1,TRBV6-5,CASSYRGPSQPQHF,TGTGCCAGCAGTTACAGGGGGCCGTCTCAGCCCCAGCATTTT
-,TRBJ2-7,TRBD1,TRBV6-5,CASGTGRGEQYF,TGTGCCAGCGGGACAGGGAGAGGGGAGCAGTACTTC
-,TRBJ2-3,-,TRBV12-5,CASGSGVTDTQYF,TGTGCTAGTGGGTCAGGGGTGACAGATACGCAGTATTTT
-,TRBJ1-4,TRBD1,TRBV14,CASSRRGLREKLFF,TGTGCCAGCAGCCGCAGGGGGCTTCGAGAAAAACTGTTTTTT
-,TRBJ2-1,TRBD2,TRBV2,CASSARLAGTLNEQFF,TGTGCCAGCAGTGCTCGACTAGCGGGAACGCTCAATGAGCAGTTCTTC
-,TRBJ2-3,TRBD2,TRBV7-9,CASSPGRTSNTDTQYF,TGTGCCAGCAGCCCCGGGCGGACTAGCAACACAGATACGCAGTATTTT
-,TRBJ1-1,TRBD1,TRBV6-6,CASSEPGQGSTEAFF,TGTGCCAGCAGTGAGCCGGGACAGGGGAGTACTGAAGCTTTCTTT
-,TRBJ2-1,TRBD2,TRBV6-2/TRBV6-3,CASSSNTGGLLYEQFF,TGTGCCAGCAGCTCCAACACGGGGGGGCTTCTGTATGAGCAGTTCTTC
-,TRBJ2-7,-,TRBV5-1,CASSLTYSYEQYF,TGCGCCAGCAGCTTGACCTACTCCTACGAGCAGTACTTC
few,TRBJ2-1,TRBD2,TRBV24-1,CATSDSHSGHYNEQFF,TGTGCCACCAGTGATTCGCATAGCGGGCACTACAATGAGCAGTTCTTC
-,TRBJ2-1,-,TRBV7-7,CASSLVGFWTDNEQFF,TGTGCTAGCAGCTTAGTCGGCTTTTGGACTGATAATGAGCAGTTCTTC
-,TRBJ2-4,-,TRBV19,CASARGSGVAKNIQYF,TGTGCCAGCGCGCGGGGTAGCGGTGTAGCCAAAAACATTCAGTACTTC
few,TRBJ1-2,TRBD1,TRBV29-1,CSVELKGQYYGYTF,TGCAGCGTTGAACTAAAGGGACAGTATTATGGCTACACCTTC
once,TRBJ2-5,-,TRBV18,CASSTARQVQETQYF,TGTGCCAGCTCAACGGCTAGACAGGTCCAAGAGACCCAGTACTTC
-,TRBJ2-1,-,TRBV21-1,CASTGLTGPRNNEQFF,TGTGCCAGCACCGGACTGACAGGGCCTCGTAACAATGAGCAGTTCTTC
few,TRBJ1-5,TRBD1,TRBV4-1,CASSFRPGTGDQPQHF,TGCGCCAGCAGCTTTCGCCCCGGGACAGGGGATCAGCCCCAGCATTTT
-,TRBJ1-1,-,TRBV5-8,CASRTGQNTEAFF,TGTGCCAGCAGAACTGGACAGAACACTGAAGCTTTCTTT
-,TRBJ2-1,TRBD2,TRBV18,CASSPLAGGDEQFF,TGTGCCAGCTCACCGCTAGCGGGGGGCGATGAGCAGTTCTTC
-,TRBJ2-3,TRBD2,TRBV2,CASKRLAGTDTQYF,TGTGCCAGCAAACGTCTAGCGGGCACAGATACGCAGTATTTT
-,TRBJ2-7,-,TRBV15,CATSAAQGAYEQYF,TGTGCCACCAGTGCAGCACAGGGAGCCTACGAGCAGTACTTC
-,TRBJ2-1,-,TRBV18,CASSPENEQFF,TGTGCCAGCTCACCTGAGAATGAGCAGTTCTTC
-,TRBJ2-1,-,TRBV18,CASSPPPGLYNEQFF,TGTGCCAGCTCACCTCCCCCGGGACTCTACAATGAGCAGTTCTTC
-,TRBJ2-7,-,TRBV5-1,CASSPSSYEQYF,TGCGCCAGCAGCCCCAGCTCCTACGAGCAGTACTTC
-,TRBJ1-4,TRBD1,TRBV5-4,CASSPPGQTNEKLFF,TGTGCCAGCAGCCCTCCGGGACAGACTAATGAAAAACTGTTTTTT
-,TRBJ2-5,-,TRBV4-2,CASSQAGDYQETQYF,TGTGCCAGCAGCCAAGCGGGGGACTACCAAGAGACCCAGTACTTC
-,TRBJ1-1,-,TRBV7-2,CASSLGQRGVEAFF,TGTGCCAGCAGCTTAGGCCAGCGAGGCGTTGAAGCTTTCTTT
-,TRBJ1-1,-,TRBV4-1,CASSQDYGGEAFF,TGCGCCAGCAGCCAAGACTATGGAGGTGAAGCTTTCTTT
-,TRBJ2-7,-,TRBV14,CASSQVEGRTYEQYF,TGTGCCAGCAGCCAAGTCGAGGGGAGGACCTACGAGCAGTACTTC
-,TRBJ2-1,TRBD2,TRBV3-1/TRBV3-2,CASRTSGGAYEQFF,TGTGCCAGCAGGACTAGCGGGGGCGCTTATGAGCAGTTCTTC
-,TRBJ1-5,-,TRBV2,CASKDRAGNQPQHF,TGTGCCAGCAAAGACAGAGCCGGCAATCAGCCCCAGCATTTT
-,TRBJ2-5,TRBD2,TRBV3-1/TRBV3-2,CASSPLPAGDQTQYF,TGTGCCAGCAGCCCTCTTCCGGCGGGGGACCAGACCCAGTACTTC
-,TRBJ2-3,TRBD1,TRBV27,CASSSPGQAPRLIRDTQYF,TGTGCCAGCAGTTCTCCGGGACAGGCCCCTCGGTTGATCAGAGATACGCAGTATTTT
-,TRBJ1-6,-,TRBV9,CASSTGDNSPLHF,TGTGCCAGTTCGACCGGGGATAATTCACCCCTCCACTTT
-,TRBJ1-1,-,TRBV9,CASSAQPHGSATEAFF,TGTGCCAGCAGCGCTCAACCACACGGGTCGGCCACTGAAGCTTTCTTT
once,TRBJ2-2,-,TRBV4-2,CASSSAGARDTGELFF,TGTGCCAGCAGCTCAGCAGGGGCGCGAGACACCGGGGAGCTGTTTTTT
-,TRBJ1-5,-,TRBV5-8,CASTLQRGRNQPQHF,TGTGCCAGCACTCTGCAACGGGGTAGGAATCAGCCCCAGCATTTT
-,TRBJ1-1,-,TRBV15,CATSRDAGLSTEAFF,TGTGCCACCAGCAGAGATGCAGGTTTGAGCACTGAAGCTTTCTTT
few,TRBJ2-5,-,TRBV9,CASSVEQGKRETQYF,TGTGCCAGCAGCGTAGAGCAGGGGAAGAGAGAGACCCAGTACTTC
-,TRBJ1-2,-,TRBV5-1,CASSLVQGLNYGYTF,TGCGCCAGCAGCTTGGTGCAGGGACTTAACTATGGCTACACCTTC
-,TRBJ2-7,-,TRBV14,CASSQDLGYEQYF,TGTGCCAGCAGCCAAGATCTCGGCTACGAGCAGTACTTC
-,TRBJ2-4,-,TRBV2,CASTREASSKNIQYF,TGTGCCTCGACCAGGGAGGCCTCTTCCAAAAACATTCAGTACTTC
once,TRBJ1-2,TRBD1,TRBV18,CASSPPRDSYGYTF,TGTGCCAGCTCACCACCGAGGGACAGCTATGGCTACACCTTC
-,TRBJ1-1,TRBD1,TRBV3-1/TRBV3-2,CASSRNPGQGLVNTEAFF,TGTGCCAGCAGCCGGAACCCGGGACAGGGCTTGGTGAACACTGAAGCTTTCTTT
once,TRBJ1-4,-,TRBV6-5,CASSYSREIVKLFF,TGTGCCAGCAGTTACTCACGTGAGATCGTCAAACTGTTTTTT
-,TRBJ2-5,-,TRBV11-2,CASSLPGGLETQYF,TGTGCCAGCAGCTTACCGGGTGGTCTAGAGACCCAGTACTTC
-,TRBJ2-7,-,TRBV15,CATSSAQGSLEQYF,TGTGCCACCAGCAGTGCACAGGGTTCCCTCGAGCAGTACTTC
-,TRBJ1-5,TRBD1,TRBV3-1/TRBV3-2,CASSLTGGEGPQHF,TGTGCCAGCAGCCTTACAGGGGGAGAGGGGCCCCAGCATTTT
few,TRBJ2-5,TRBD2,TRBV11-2,CASSLFGLAGTQETQYF,TGTGCCAGCAGCTTGTTCGGTCTAGCGGGCACCCAAGAGACCCAGTACTTC